The clone carrying this T cell receptor beta chain occurred many times. As yet, its antigen is unknown. This CDR3 region has 13 residues. The V and J ends lost 3 bases and 1 base respectively, with 6 bases between them. From germline, CDR1 is SGHTA and CDR2 FQGTGA. For the second PCR, which ran for 7 to 11 cycles, a sample-barcoded 5' primer and a J-beta primer mix were used. MiXCR, applied by TCRdb to the 5' RACE reads, yields one record per CDR3 protein. The sample has about 570,000 distinct CDR3 sequences; 27% are singletons. This sample is part of a study of blood T cells in healthy people across ages. Overall study results and limits: Researchers said unsorted PBMCs prevented a conclusive naive versus antigen-experienced comparison.

This receptor was identified in a woman in her 70s in good health. Sequencing was carried out using blood. The chain couples TRBV7-3 to TRBJ2-5, with D uncertain. The CDR3 protein is CASSLASQETQYF. The CDR3 DNA follows: TGTGCCAGCAGCTTGGCTAGCCAAGAGACCCAGTACTTC.